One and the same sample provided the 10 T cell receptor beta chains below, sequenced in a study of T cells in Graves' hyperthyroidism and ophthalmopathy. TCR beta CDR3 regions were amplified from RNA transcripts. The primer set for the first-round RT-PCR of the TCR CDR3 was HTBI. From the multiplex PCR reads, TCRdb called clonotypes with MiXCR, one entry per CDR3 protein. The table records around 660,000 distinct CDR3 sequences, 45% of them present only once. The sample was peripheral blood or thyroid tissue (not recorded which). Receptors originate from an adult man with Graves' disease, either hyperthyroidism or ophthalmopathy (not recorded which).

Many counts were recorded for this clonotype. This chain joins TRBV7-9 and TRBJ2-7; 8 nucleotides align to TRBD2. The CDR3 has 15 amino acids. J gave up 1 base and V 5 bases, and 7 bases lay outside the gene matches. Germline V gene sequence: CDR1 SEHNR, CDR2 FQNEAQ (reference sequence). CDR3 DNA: TGTGCCAGCAGCGAAGCAAGCGGGAGTTCCTACGAGCAGTACTTC. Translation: CASSEASGSSYEQYF.

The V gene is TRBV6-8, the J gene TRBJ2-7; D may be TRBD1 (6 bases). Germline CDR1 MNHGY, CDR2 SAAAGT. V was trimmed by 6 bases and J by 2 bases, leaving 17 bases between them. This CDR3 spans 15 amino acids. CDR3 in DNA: TGTGCCAGCAGCGGCCACAGGGCGAGCCCCTACGAGCAGTACTTC. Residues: CASSGHRASPYEQYF.

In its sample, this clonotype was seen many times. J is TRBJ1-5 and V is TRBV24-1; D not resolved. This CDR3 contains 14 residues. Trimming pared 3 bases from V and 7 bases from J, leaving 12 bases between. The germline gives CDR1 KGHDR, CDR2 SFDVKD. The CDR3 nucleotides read TGTGCCACCAGTGATCTCGGGTCGCGACAGCCCCAGCATTTT. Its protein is CATSDLGSRQPQHF.

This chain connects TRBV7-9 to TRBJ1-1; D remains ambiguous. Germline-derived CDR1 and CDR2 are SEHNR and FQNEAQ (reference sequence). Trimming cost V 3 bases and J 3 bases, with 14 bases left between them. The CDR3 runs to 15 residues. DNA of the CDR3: TGTGCCAGCAGCTTGGTTCCCCGATATCACACTGAAGCTTTCTTT. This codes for CASSLVPRYHTEAFF.

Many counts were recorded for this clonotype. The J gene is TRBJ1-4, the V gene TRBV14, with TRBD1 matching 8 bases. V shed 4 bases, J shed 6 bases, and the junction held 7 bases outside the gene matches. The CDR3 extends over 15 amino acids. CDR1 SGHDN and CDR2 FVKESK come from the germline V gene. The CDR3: CASSLWTGRHEKLFF. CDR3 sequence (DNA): TGTGCCAGCAGCCTGTGGACAGGGAGACATGAAAAACTGTTTTTT.

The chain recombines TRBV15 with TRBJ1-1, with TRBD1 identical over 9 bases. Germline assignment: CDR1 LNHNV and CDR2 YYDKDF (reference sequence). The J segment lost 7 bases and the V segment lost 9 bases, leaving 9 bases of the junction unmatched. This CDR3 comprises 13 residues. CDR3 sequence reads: CATSGQGHFEAFF. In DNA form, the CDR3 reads TGTGCCACTAGCGGACAGGGGCATTTTGAAGCTTTCTTT.

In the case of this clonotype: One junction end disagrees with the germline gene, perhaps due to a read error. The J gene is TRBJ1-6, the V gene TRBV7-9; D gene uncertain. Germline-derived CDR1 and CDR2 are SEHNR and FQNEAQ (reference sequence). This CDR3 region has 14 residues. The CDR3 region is CASRAPGEYSPPHF. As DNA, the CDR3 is TGTGCCAGCAGGGCCCCCGGGGAATATTCACCCCCCCACTTT.

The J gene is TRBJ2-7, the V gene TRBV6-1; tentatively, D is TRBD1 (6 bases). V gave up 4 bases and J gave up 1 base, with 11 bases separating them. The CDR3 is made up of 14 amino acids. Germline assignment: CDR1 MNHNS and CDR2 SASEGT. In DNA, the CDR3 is TGTGCCAGCAGTGTACGGACAGTGTCCTACGAGCAGTACTTC. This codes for CASSVRTVSYEQYF.

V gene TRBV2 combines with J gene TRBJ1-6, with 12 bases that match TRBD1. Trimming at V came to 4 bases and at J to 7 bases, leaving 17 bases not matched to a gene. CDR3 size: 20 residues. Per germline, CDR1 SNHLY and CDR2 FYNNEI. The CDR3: CASSVSPSPSGTGGNSPLHF. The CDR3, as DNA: TGTGCCAGCAGTGTATCCCCTTCCCCCTCCGGGACAGGGGGCAATTCACCCCTCCACTTT.

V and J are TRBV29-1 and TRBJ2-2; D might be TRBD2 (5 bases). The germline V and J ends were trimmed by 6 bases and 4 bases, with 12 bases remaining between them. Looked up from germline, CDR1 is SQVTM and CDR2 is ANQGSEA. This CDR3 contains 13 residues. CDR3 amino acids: CSVLLVRTGELFF. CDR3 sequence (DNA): TGCAGCGTCCTACTAGTTCGCACCGGGGAGCTGTTTTTT.